These T cell receptor beta chains were read from a single sample in a study of cytomegalovirus exposure and HLA in healthy donors. Here immunoSEQ multiplex PCR was the method, and the copy in TCRdb shows in-frame clones only, minus some. The sample records roughly 86,000 clones, 60% to 85% being singletons. Sequencing input: PBMCs. The receptor set was obtained from a man in his fifties or sixties in good health and CMV-seropositive. Each CDR3 is given with its conserved first and last residue. Fields, in order: clone size, V gene, J gene, D gene, CDR3 protein, CDR3 DNA. D genes are given only for firm matches. Size is omitted from some rows. Given values are once, few, many or a class for expanded clones.

>-|TRBV28|TRBJ2-1|TRBD2
CASSLVGGAYNEQFF
TGTGCCAGCAGTTTGGTGGGGGGGGCCTACAATGAGCAGTTCTTC
>-|TRBV7-2|TRBJ1-3|-
CASRQPPLNTIYF
TGTGCCAGCCGACAACCGCCCCTGAACACCATATATTTT
>-|TRBV7-2|TRBJ1-1|TRBD1
CASSIGGASTEAFF
TGTGCCAGCAGCATAGGGGGCGCCAGCACTGAAGCTTTCTTT
>-|TRBV2|TRBJ2-7|TRBD1
CATIGTGRTQYF
TGTGCCACGATAGGGACAGGGAGGACGCAGTACTTC
>-|TRBV6-5|TRBJ2-6|-
CASTAQGSGANVLTF
TGTGCCAGCACCGCACAGGGATCTGGGGCCAACGTCCTGACTTTC
>-|TRBV28|TRBJ2-3|TRBD2
CASSLRVLGLAGNTDTQYF
TGTGCCAGCAGTTTGAGGGTCCTGGGACTAGCGGGGAACACAGATACGCAGTATTTT
>-|TRBV15|TRBJ1-2|-
CATSSDRSYGYTF
TGTGCCACCAGTTCAGACAGGAGCTATGGCTACACCTTC
>-|TRBV18|TRBJ1-1|-
CASSKSRDTEAFF
TGTGCCAGCTCAAAGTCCCGGGACACTGAAGCTTTCTTT
>once|TRBV5-1|TRBJ2-3|-
CASSLGGGRADTQYF
TGCGCCAGCAGCTTGGGGGGCGGTAGAGCAGATACGCAGTATTTT
>-|TRBV5-6|TRBJ1-5|TRBD1
CASSLSGTGHSIYNQPQHF
TGTGCCAGCAGCTTGTCAGGGACAGGGCACTCTATATACAATCAGCCCCAGCATTTT
>-|TRBV9|TRBJ2-3|-
CASRATGGADTQYF
TGTGCCAGCAGAGCCACTGGGGGCGCGGATACGCAGTATTTT
>-|TRBV7-2|TRBJ1-4|-
CASSLGWGPGATNEKLFF
TGTGCCAGCAGCTTAGGGTGGGGGCCGGGTGCAACTAATGAAAAACTGTTTTTT
>-|TRBV6-5|TRBJ1-2|-
CASSISRGYGYTF
TGTGCCAGCAGTATCTCGAGAGGTTATGGCTACACCTTC
>-|TRBV7-2|TRBJ2-1|TRBD1
CASSQDRGRFNEQFF
TGTGCCAGCAGTCAGGACAGGGGGCGCTTTAATGAGCAGTTCTTC
>-|TRBV5-1|TRBJ1-4|TRBD1
CASSLGGDRDEKLFF
TGCGCCAGCAGCTTGGGGGGGGACAGGGATGAAAAACTGTTTTTT
>-|TRBV11-2|TRBJ2-7|TRBD1
CASSSDRGQQYF
TGTGCCAGCAGCTCCGACAGGGGTCAGCAGTACTTC
>-|TRBV6-1|TRBJ2-2|-
CASSEVFVTTGGELFF
TGTGCCAGCAGTGAAGTCTTTGTGACTACTGGCGGGGAGCTGTTTTTT
>-|TRBV30|TRBJ2-1|TRBD2
CASLAGGHANEQFF
TGTGCCTCTTTAGCGGGGGGGCACGCGAATGAGCAGTTCTTC
>-|TRBV2|TRBJ1-5|-
CASSESGQGSNQPQHF
TGTGCCAGCAGTGAATCCGGCCAGGGGAGCAATCAGCCCCAGCATTTT
>-|TRBV5-1|TRBJ2-1|TRBD1
CASSTGTGNEQFF
TGCGCCAGCAGCACCGGGACAGGGAATGAGCAGTTCTTC
>-|TRBV5-4|TRBJ2-7|TRBD2
CASSGPTARGAPYEQYF
TGTGCCAGCAGCGGGCCGACGGCGCGGGGGGCCCCCTACGAGCAGTACTTC
>few|TRBV5-6|TRBJ2-7|-
CASSAGASYEQYF
TGTGCCAGCAGCGCGGGCGCTTCCTACGAGCAGTACTTC
>few|TRBV13|TRBJ2-1|-
CASSSRRLQGLANNEQFF
TGTGCCAGCAGCTCCCGACGACTTCAGGGACTCGCTAACAATGAGCAGTTCTTC
>few|TRBV9|TRBJ2-5|TRBD2
CASSAGLVAGGLGQETQYF
TGTGCCAGCAGCGCGGGATTGGTAGCGGGGGGGCTGGGGCAAGAGACCCAGTACTTC
>-|TRBV9|TRBJ2-3|TRBD2
CASSVGLAGTSSTDTQYF
TGTGCCAGCAGCGTAGGACTAGCGGGGACCTCTAGCACAGATACGCAGTATTTT
>-|TRBV18|TRBJ2-7|TRBD1
CASSLQGHDYEQYF
TGTGCCAGCTCACTACAGGGGCACGACTACGAGCAGTACTTC
>once|TRBV30|TRBJ2-7|-
CAWREAQGIQYF
TGTGCCTGGAGGGAAGCCCAGGGTATACAGTACTTC
>-|TRBV7-2|TRBJ1-1|-
CASSLRAIKDTEAFF
TGTGCCAGCAGCTTAAGAGCAATTAAAGACACTGAAGCTTTCTTT
>few|TRBV19|TRBJ2-7|TRBD1
CASRKGQGAYEQYF
TGTGCCAGTAGGAAGGGACAGGGGGCCTACGAGCAGTACTTC
>-|TRBV5-1|TRBJ1-2|TRBD1
CASSFGQGVLGYGYTF
TGCGCCAGCAGCTTCGGACAGGGGGTCCTTGGTTATGGCTACACCTTC
>-|TRBV6-5|TRBJ1-1|-
CASSSSGRGQSNEAFF
-
>-|TRBV29-1|TRBJ2-2|-
CSVGDTGELFF
TGCAGCGTCGGGGACACCGGGGAGCTGTTTTTT